This T cell receptor (beta chain) was identified in a study of blood T cell repertoires in COVID-19. Study summary: Samples representing acute and convalescent COVID-19 were sourced from the United States, Italy and Spain. PBMCs, B-cell-depleted T cells, or T cells were the source of the cDNA or gDNA that made up the material.

How the authors handled the data: Reference gene primers were amplified, and this amplification served to estimate nucleated cell counts. Produced via immunoSEQ multiplex PCR; TCRdb's table is partial and in-frame only. V, J and clone size reflect that table, while D and trimming were determined from the DNA. The sample comprises about 120,000 clones, less than 85% of which are singletons, and roughly 2.5% rests with the top ten. The CDR3 runs to 14 residues. Trimming removed 5 bases from V and 1 base from J; junction bases left unmatched: 5. The germline CDR1 and CDR2 sequences are SGHRS and YFSETQ.

The rearrangement uses TRBV5-1 and TRBJ1-1, with 7 bases matching TRBD1. The receptor comes from a man between 50 and 59 years old with acute or convalescent COVID-19. The sequenced sample was peripheral blood. Written as DNA, the CDR3 is TGCGCCAGCAGATTGACAGGGCAGAACACTGAAGCTTTCTTT. It encodes CASRLTGQNTEAFF.